This TCR beta chain was obtained from a study of blood T cell repertoires in COVID-19 (TCRdb year 2020). Looking at the study overall: The collaborator samples originated in the United States, Italy and Spain and spanned the acute and convalescent phases of COVID-19. The samples were drawn from two sources: the first 160 participants of the ongoing ImmuneRACE study, and 1,000 to 1,500 subjects contributed by 6 global collaborators. A freely available public database, intended as a resource for researchers studying the immune response to SARS-CoV-2, is where the repertoires were released. Where available, HLA class I and class II types were taken from metadata supplied by the sample provider and were not determined by assay-based typing. Subjects who had been exposed to COVID-19, were actively infected with it, or had recovered from it provided the deeply sampled blood TCRbeta repertoires that made up the dataset. Sample metadata almost always included a de-identified subject ID, COVID-19 status, age in years and sex. The prospective study material was composed of cDNA or gDNA derived from T cells, B-cell-depleted T cells, or PBMCs.

This clone was observed a handful of times. Its antigen is unknown. Per-base qualities were not stored, and no clone one base away is much larger. Each collaborating institution followed its own protocols to collect whole blood in K2EDTA tubes. Collaborator samples were shipped for TCRbeta analysis as frozen whole blood, isolated PBMCs, or DNA extracted from either sample type. TCRbeta CDR3 regions were amplified from genomic DNA using the immunoSEQ Assay, a bias-controlled multiplex PCR. As for how the authors treated the data: The number of nucleated cells in each sample was estimated from the amplification of reference gene primers within the assay. To quantify the absolute abundance of each unique TCRbeta CDR3 rearrangement, sequence reads were collapsed and filtered. For each sample, productive Simpson clonality was calculated as the square root of Simpson's diversity index across productive rearrangements. TCRdb took this table from immuneACCESS and kept in-frame rearrangements with V and J called. Such tables lack part of the clones; where checked against another copy, unresolved V genes explain under half of the gap, and the rest is unexplained. V and J calls and clone size are those listed in that table; D and trimming were worked out from the DNA. The sample has around 100,000 clones on record, around four fifths of them singletons. The ten largest make up roughly a third of the sample.

Trimming removed 0 bases from V and 7 bases from J, leaving 12 bases between the germline ends. Reading from cysteine to phenylalanine, the CDR3 counts 13 amino acids. The only DNA kept is the CDR3, 39 bases in frame from the first base. Taken from the germline V gene (reference sequence), the CDR1 and CDR2 loops are GTSNPN and SVGIG. Study-wide findings and limitations: Clinical and demographic metadata were provided uncurated, with the amount varying by source and participant.

The sequence is built from TRBV30 and TRBJ2-5; TRBD2 is a possible D gene, resting on 5 matching bases. Sequencing input: peripheral blood. This clonotype was obtained from an older man with active or convalescent COVID-19. The bases read TGTGCCTGGAGTGTAGGGTTTGGGAGGACCCAGTACTTC. Its translation reads: CAWSVGFGRTQYF.